This TCR beta chain is from a study of cytomegalovirus exposure and HLA in healthy donors. Researchers ran the PCR with 60 Vbeta and 13 Jbeta primers. The data were produced by immunoSEQ multiplex PCR, yet TCRdb's version contains in-frame clones alone and is incomplete. This table has about 85,000 clones, more than 75% appearing once. Likely unrecorded immune exposures existed in these nominally healthy donors. Points from the study as a whole: Follow-up analysis later connected one missense variant in DCLRE1C with trimming of TCR beta V- and J-genes. Among donors in an Asian-associated ancestry cluster, a later analysis reportedly found fewer N-insertions than the approximately 700-donor mean. A later analysis associated 15,000 to 20,000 TCR beta sequences with HLA alleles at a 0.05 false discovery rate.

To note about this clone: Antigen specificity is unknown.

This CDR3 contains 13 residues. V lost 5 bases to trimming and J lost 5 bases, with 9 bases between them. Germline V gene data show CDR1 as SGHTA and CDR2 as FQGTGA. This chain links TRBV7-3 with TRBJ2-2; D unclear. The sample comprised PBMCs. This receptor was obtained from a woman aged 45-60 years in good health and CMV-seropositive. This CDR3 reads CASSRGSTGELFF. CDR3 sequence (DNA): TGTGCCAGCAGCCGCGGTTCTACCGGGGAGCTGTTTTTT.